This passage covers 18 T cell receptor beta chains from one sample sequenced in a study of T cells in women clearing cervical HPV infection. Some clones are missing from TCRdb's copy, which holds only in-frame ones; the method was immunoSEQ multiplex PCR. Its listing shows more than 40,000 clones. The sequencing input was blood buffy coat. Every receptor here comes from a woman aged 18 to 75 with a cervical HPV16 infection that either progressed to CIN3+ or cleared (not recorded which).

Comments on this clone: Coverage ceases 3 residues before the CDR3 finishes, and the germline J gene fills in the end. The V call is TRBV23-1, the J call TRBJ2-3; TRBD2 might be the D (6 bases). Being an ORF, TRBV23-1 has a function that is uncertain. There are 17 residues in the CDR3. V lost 3 bases to trimming and J lost 0 bases, with 16 bases between them. CDR3 bases read: TGCGCCAGCAGTCACCTTTCTAGCGACCTTAGCACAGATACG. It encodes CASSHLSSDLSTDT. The entire CDR3 reads CASSHLSSDLSTDTQYF.

About this clone itself: With the read ending 3 residues before the CDR3 end, the germline J gene is used to fill in that end. The chain has TRBV7-7 and TRBJ2-3; maybe TRBD1 (6 bases). The CDR3 is made up of 15 amino acids. In germline, CDR1 is SSHAT, CDR2 FNYEAQ (reference sequence). The CDR3 sequence: CASSSGTGYQETQYF. The part of the CDR3 DNA that was read is TGTGCCAGCAGCTCAGGAACAGGGTACCAAGAGACG.

Points on this clone: Read data end 3 residues before the CDR3 end; the end is taken from the germline J gene. V is TRBV4-1 and J is TRBJ2-7, with 7 positions matching TRBD1. With 4 bases clipped from V and 2 bases from J, the junction kept 8 bases outside the gene matches. There are 15 residues in the CDR3. Germline values: CDR1 MGHRA, CDR2 YSYEKL. This CDR3 reads CASSPYHTGAYEQYF. The CDR3 DNA, read in part, is TGCGCCAGCAGCCCCTATCACACAGGGGCCTACGAG.

Notes on this clone: The read halts 3 residues ahead of the CDR3 end, with the missing end drawn from the germline J gene. The chain recombines TRBV18 with TRBJ1-6, with 9 bases fitting TRBD1. This CDR3 is 17 amino acids long. Germline V CDR1 and CDR2: KGHSH, LQKENI. V shed 4 bases, J shed 0 bases, and the junction held 4 bases outside the gene matches. The DNA read from the CDR3 is TGTGCCAGCTCACGGGGACAGGGTATCTCCTATAATTCACCC. Translating it yields CASSRGQGISYNSP. The entire CDR3 sequence reads CASSRGQGISYNSPLHF.

On this clone itself: The CDR3 end is not reached by the read, which stops 3 residues before it; the germline J gene fills it in. The V gene is TRBV5-6, the J gene TRBJ2-3; D perhaps matches TRBD1 (5 bases). The V end lost 5 bases, the J end lost 1 base, and 14 bases lay between the germline ends. Germline CDR1 SGHDT, CDR2 YYEEEE. There are 15 residues in the CDR3. The CDR3 DNA, read in part, is TGTGCCAGCAGTTACTGGGGCCCACGCACAGATACG. This translates into CASSYWGPRTDT. The entire CDR3 is CASSYWGPRTDTQYF.

Of note for this clone: Sequencing ends 3 residues short of the CDR3 end; the germline J gene provides the rest. The J gene is TRBJ2-3, the V gene TRBV5-4; 7 bases map to TRBD1. CDR3 length: 16 residues. CDR1 is SGHNT and CDR2 is YYREEE in the germline V gene (reference sequence). J lost 5 bases, V lost 1 base, and 10 bases had no gene match. The CDR3 bases that were read are TGTGCCAGCAGCTTGTACTGGGACAGACAGAAAGATACG. Encoded protein: CASSLYWDRQKDT. The entire CDR3 protein reads CASSLYWDRQKDTQYF.

Concerning this clone itself: The read ends 3 residues before the CDR3 terminus; that terminus is restored from the germline J gene. The V call is TRBV5-1, the J call TRBJ2-3, with 8 bases aligning to TRBD1. The CDR3 extends over 16 amino acids. CDR1 SGHRS and CDR2 YFSETQ come from the germline V gene. Trimming took 0 bases from V and 0 from J; bases not matched to a gene: 3. Incomplete CDR3 DNA: TGCGCCAGCAGCTTGGGACAGGGGCCCAGCACAGATACG. Translated, it gives CASSLGQGPSTDT. The CDR3 as a whole reads CASSLGQGPSTDTQYF.

Concerning this clone: The read finishes 3 residues shy of the CDR3 end, and the germline J gene is used to complete it. V gene TRBV20-1 combines with J gene TRBJ2-1; no firm D call. This CDR3 has 12 residues. The germline V and J ends were trimmed by 2 bases and 5 bases, with 7 bases remaining between them. Per the germline V gene, CDR1 is DFQATT and CDR2 is SNEGSKA (reference sequence). The CDR3 is CSARRPDNEQFF. The CDR3 DNA, read in part, is TGCAGTGCTAGAAGGCCCGACAATGAG.

As regards this clone: From the germline J gene comes the end of the CDR3, since the read stops 3 residues before it. This sequence joins TRBV20-1 and TRBJ2-3; 11 nucleotides agree with TRBD2. Germline V gives CDR1 DFQATT, CDR2 SNEGSKA (reference sequence). This CDR3 spans 14 amino acids. V shed 8 bases and J 3 bases; nucleotides not matched to a gene: 7. CDR3 region: CSTLSGGATDTQYF. CDR3 DNA (partial): TGCAGTACCCTTAGCGGGGGGGCGACAGATACG.

A note on this clone: The DNA ends 3 residues before the CDR3 does, and the rest of the CDR3 is filled in from the germline J gene. This chain joins TRBV20-1 and TRBJ2-3; TRBD2 is a possible D gene (6 bases). CDR3 size: 15 residues. Germline V gene data show CDR1 as DFQATT and CDR2 as SNEGSKA (reference sequence). The CDR3 region is CSARLWGVSNQPQYF. Incomplete CDR3 DNA: TGCAGTGCTAGATTGTGGGGGGTGAGCAATCAGCCG.

Details on this clone: The read terminates 3 residues ahead of where the CDR3 ends, so the germline J gene completes it. The rearrangement uses TRBV7-3 and TRBJ2-5; TRBD1 might be the D (7 bases). There are 15 residues in the CDR3. Between the trimmed V and J ends, which lost 0 bases and 2 bases, there was a span of 10 bases. CDR1 is SGHTA and CDR2 is FQGTGA in the germline V gene. CDR3 residues: CASSLTQGGQETQYF. CDR3 bases read: TGTGCCAGCAGCTTAACGCAGGGGGGACAAGAGACC.

A remark on this clone: The CDR3 end lies 3 residues beyond the end of the read and is filled in from the germline J gene. V usage is TRBV20-1 and J usage is TRBJ2-3; the D gene is possibly TRBD1 (7 bases). Germline V lookup: CDR1 DFQATT, CDR2 SNEGSKA (reference sequence). CDR3 size: 15 residues. Trimming stripped 2 bases from V and 6 bases from J, with 18 bases between. The CDR3 sequence is CSARQGGLLLDTQYF. The sequenced part of the CDR3 DNA is TGCAGTGCTAGACAGGGGGGACTGCTACTTGATACG.

In the case of this clone: Read data end 3 residues before the CDR3 end; the end is taken from the germline J gene. The J gene is TRBJ2-1, the V gene TRBV5-1, with a tentative D call TRBD2 (5 bases). Per germline, CDR1 SGHRS and CDR2 YFSETQ. The ends were cut back, 3 bases at V and 8 bases at J, with 12 bases in the middle. This CDR3 has 13 residues. The CDR3 loop reads CASSWRNSDEQFF. The CDR3 bases that were read are TGCGCCAGCAGCTGGCGAAATAGCGATGAG.

To note about this clone: The DNA ends 3 residues before the CDR3 does, and the rest of the CDR3 is filled in from the germline J gene. V is TRBV20-1 and J is TRBJ1-4; 9 nucleotides agree with TRBD1. CDR3 length: 13 residues. CDR1 is DFQATT and CDR2 is SNEGSKA in the germline V gene (reference sequence). CDR3 bases read: TGCAGTGCGAGGACAGGGGATAATTCACCA. Its translation is CSARTGDNSP. The full CDR3 protein is CSARTGDNSPLFF.

The sequenced part of the CDR3 DNA is TGTGCCAGTAGTACAGAGCAGGGGTATGAAAAA. It translates to CASSTEQGYEK. The CDR3 in its entirety is CASSTEQGYEKLFF. V usage is TRBV19 and J usage is TRBJ1-4; weak D call: TRBD1 (6 bases). The read ends 3 residues before the CDR3 terminus; that terminus is restored from the germline J gene. V was trimmed by 4 bases and J by 6 bases, leaving 12 bases between them. This CDR3 comprises 14 residues. Germline-derived CDR1 and CDR2 are LNHDA and SQIVND (reference sequence).

To note about this clone: The read ends 3 residues before the CDR3 terminus; that terminus is restored from the germline J gene. The chain carries TRBV19 and TRBJ1-2; D not resolved. The CDR3 is 13 amino acids. Germline CDR1 LNHDA, CDR2 SQIVND (reference sequence). Incomplete CDR3 DNA: TGTGCCAGTAGTATGCAGGACTCCTACGAC. Its translation is CASSMQDSYD. The entire CDR3 reads CASSMQDSYDYTF.

As regards this clone: Coverage ceases 3 residues before the CDR3 finishes, and the germline J gene fills in the end. The chain links TRBV5-1 to TRBJ2-2; 7 bases are a match to TRBD1. CDR3 length: 13 amino acids. Per germline, CDR1 SGHRS and CDR2 YFSETQ. CDR3 bases read: TGCGCCAGCAGTTTACGACAGGGCGAAAAG. Protein sequence: CASSLRQGEK. Given in full, the CDR3 is CASSLRQGEKLFF. The variable domain in full, with the rest retrieved from reference TRBV5-1 and TRBJ2-2, is KAGVTQTPRYLIKTRGQQVTLSCSPISGHRSVSWYQQTPGQGLQFLFEYFSETQRNKGNFPGRFSGRQFSNSRSEMNVSTLELGDSALYLCASSLRQGEKLFFGEGSRLTVL.

On this clone: The read terminates 3 residues before the CDR3 end, so the remaining end is supplied by the germline J gene. The chain combines TRBV23-1 with TRBJ1-1, with D tentatively TRBD1 (5 bases). TRBV23-1 is designated an ORF whose function remains uncertain. V lost 0 bases and J lost 1, with 12 bases in between. The CDR3 covers 16 residues. CDR3 residues: CASSQSMAGRNTEAFF. CDR3 DNA (partial): TGCGCCAGCAGTCAATCGATGGCAGGGAGGAACACTGAA.